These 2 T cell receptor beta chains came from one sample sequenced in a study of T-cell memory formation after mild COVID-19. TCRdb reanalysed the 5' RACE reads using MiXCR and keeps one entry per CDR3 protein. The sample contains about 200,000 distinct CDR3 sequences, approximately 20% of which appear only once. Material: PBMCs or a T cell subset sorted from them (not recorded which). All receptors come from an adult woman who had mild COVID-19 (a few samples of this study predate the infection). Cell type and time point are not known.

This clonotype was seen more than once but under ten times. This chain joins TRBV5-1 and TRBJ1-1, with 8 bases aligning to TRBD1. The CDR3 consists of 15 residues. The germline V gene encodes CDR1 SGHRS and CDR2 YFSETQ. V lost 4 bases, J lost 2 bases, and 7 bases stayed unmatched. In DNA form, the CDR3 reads TGCGCCAGCAGCGAAACCGGGACAGGAAACACTGAAGCTTTCTTT. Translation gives CASSETGTGNTEAFF.

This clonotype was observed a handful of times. CDR3 amino acids: CASSQERARYTF. CDR3 DNA sequence: TGTGCCAGCAGCCAAGAAAGGGCACGCTACACCTTC. This sequence joins TRBV14 and TRBJ1-2, with D unclear. The V end was cut by 0 bases, the J end by 9 bases, with 8 bases between. Germline V gives CDR1 SGHDN, CDR2 FVKESK. The CDR3 is 12 amino acids.